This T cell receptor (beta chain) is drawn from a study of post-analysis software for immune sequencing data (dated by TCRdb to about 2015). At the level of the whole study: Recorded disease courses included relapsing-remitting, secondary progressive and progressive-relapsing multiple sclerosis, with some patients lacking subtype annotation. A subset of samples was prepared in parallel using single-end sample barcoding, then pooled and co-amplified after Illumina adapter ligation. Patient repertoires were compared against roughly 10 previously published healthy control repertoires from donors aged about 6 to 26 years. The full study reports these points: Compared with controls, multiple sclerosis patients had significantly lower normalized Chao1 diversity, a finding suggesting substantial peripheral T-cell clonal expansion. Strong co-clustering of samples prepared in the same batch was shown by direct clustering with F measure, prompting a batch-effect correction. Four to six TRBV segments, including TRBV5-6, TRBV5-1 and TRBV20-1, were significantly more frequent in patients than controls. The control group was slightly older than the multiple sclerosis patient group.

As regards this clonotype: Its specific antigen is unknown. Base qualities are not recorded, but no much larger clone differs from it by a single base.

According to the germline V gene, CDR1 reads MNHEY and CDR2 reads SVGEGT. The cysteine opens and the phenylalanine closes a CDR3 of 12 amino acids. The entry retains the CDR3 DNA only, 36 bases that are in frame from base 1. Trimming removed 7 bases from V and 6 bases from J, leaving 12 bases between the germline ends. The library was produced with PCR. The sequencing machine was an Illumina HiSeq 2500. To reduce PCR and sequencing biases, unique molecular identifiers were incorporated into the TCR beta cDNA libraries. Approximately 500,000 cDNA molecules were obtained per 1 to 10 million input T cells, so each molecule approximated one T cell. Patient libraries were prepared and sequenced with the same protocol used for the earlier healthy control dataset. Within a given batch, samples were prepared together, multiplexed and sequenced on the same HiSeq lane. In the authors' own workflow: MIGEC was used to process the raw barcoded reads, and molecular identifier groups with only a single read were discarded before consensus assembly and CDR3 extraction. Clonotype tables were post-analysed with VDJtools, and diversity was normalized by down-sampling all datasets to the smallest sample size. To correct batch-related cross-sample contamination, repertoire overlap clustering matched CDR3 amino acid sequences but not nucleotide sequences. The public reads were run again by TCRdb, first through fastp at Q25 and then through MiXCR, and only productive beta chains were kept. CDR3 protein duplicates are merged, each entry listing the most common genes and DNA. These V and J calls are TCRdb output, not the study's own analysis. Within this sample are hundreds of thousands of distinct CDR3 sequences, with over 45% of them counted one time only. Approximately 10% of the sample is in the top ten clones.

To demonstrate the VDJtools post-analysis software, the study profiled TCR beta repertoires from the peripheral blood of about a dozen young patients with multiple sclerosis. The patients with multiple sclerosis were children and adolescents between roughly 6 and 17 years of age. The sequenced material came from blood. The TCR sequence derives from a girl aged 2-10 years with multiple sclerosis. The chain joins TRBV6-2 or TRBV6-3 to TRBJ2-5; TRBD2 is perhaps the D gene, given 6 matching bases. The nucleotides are TGTGCCAGCACACCCAGCGGGCAGACCCAGTACTTC. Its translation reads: CASTPSGQTQYF.